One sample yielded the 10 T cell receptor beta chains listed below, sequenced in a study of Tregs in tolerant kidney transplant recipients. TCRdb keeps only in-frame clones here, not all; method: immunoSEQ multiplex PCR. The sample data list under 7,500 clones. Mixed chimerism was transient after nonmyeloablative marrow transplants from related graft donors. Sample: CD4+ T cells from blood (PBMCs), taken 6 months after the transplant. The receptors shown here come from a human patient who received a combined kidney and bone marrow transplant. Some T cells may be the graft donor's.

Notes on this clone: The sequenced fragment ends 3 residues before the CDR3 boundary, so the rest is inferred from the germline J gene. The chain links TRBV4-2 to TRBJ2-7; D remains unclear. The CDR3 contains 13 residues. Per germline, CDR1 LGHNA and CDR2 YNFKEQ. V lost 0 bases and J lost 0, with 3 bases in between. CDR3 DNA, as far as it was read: TGTGCCAGCAGCCAAGACCTCTCCTACGAG. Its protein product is CASSQDLSYE. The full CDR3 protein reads CASSQDLSYEQYF.

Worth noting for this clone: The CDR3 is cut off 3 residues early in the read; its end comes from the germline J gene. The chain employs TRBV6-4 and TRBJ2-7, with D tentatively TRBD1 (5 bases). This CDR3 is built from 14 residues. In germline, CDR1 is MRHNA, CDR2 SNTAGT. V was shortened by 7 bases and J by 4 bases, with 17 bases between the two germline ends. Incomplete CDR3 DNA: TGTGCCAGCAAAAGCAACAGGAACTCTTACGAG. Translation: CASKSNRNSYE. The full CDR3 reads CASKSNRNSYEQYF.

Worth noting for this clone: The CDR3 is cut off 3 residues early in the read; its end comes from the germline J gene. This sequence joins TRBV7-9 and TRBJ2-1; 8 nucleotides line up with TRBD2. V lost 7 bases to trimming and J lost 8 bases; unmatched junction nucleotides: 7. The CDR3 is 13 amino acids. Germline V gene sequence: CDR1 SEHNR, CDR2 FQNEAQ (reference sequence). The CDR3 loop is CASISGSSDEQFF. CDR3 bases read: TGTGCCAGCATCAGCGGGAGTTCTGATGAG.

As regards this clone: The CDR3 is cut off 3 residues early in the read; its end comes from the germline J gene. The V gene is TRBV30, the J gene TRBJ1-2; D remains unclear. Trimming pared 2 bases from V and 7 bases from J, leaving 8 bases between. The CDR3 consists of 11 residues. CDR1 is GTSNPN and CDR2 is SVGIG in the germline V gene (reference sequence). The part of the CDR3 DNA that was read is TGTGCCTGGAGTACCTATGGTGGC. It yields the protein CAWSTYGG. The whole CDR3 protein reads CAWSTYGGYTF.

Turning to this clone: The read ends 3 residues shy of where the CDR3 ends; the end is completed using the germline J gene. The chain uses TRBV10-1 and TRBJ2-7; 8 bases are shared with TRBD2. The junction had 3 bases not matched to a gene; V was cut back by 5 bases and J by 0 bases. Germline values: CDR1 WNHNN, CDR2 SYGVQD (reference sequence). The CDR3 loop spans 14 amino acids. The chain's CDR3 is CASSKSGSSYEQYF. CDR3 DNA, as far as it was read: TGCGCCAGCAGTAAGAGCGGGAGCTCCTACGAG.

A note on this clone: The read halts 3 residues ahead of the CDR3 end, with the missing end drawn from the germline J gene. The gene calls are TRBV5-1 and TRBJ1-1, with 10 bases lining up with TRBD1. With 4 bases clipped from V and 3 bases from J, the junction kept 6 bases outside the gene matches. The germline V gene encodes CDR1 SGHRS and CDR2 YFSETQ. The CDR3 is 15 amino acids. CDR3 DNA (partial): TGCGCCAGCAGCCTCCGACAGGGGGCGGACACTGAA. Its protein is CASSLRQGADTE. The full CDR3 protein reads CASSLRQGADTEAFF.

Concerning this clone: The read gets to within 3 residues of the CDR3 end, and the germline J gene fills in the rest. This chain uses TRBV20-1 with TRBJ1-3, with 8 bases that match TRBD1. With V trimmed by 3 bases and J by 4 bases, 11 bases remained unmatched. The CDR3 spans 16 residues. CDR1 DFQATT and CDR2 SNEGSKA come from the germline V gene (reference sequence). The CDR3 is CSASRLQGARGNTIYF. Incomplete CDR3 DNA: TGCAGTGCTAGCCGTCTTCAGGGGGCCCGCGGAAACACC.

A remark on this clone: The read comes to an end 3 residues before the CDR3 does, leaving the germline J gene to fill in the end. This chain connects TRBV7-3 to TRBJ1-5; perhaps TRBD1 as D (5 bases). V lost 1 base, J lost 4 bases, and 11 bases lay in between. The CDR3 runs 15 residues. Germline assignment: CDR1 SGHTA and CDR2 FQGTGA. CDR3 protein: CASSLNGGGNQPQHF. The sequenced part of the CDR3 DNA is TGTGCCAGCAGCTTAAACGGGGGTGGGAATCAGCCC. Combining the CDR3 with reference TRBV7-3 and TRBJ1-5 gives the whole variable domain GAGVSQTPSNKVTEKGKYVELRCDPISGHTALYWYRQSLGQGPEFLIYFQGTGAADDSGLPNDRFFAVRPEGSVSTLKIQRTERGDSAVYLCASSLNGGGNQPQHFGDGTRLSIL.

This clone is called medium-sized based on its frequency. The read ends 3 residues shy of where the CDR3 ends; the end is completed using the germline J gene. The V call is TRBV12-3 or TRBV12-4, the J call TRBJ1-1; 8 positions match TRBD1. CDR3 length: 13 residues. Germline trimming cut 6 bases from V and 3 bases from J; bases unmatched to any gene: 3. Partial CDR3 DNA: TGTGCCAGCAGCTTACAGGGGGACACTGAA. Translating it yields CASSLQGDTE. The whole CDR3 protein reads CASSLQGDTEAFF.

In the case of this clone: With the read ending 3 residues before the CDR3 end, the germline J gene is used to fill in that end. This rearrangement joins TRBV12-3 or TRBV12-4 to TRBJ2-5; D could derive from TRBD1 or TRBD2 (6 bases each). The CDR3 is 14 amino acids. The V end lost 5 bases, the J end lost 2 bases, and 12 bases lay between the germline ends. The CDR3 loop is CASSPGGGQETQYF. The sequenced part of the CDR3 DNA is TGTGCCAGCAGTCCCGGAGGGGGTCAAGAGACC.